The 18 T cell receptor beta chains presented below share a single source sample, sequenced in a study of regulatory T cells in long-lasting Graves disease. Documented time point: newly diagnosed GD, antithyroid drugs for less than 3 months. PBMCs were the source of the RNA used for TCR sequencing. Investigators prepared the TCR beta libraries by applying iRepertoire HTBI primers and Arm-PCR of CDR3 regions. TCRdb called the multiplex PCR reads again in MiXCR, with one record for every CDR3 protein. The repertoire includes approximately 350,000 distinct CDR3 sequences, approximately 16% of them detected once, and 25% to 30% sits in the top ten. These data also formed part of another study, on T cells in Graves' hyperthyroidism and ophthalmopathy.

Sequencing was performed on peripheral blood mononuclear cells (PBMCs), taken at new diagnosis, from a patient treated with antithyroid drugs. These receptors were obtained from a man aged 35-49 years with Graves disease.

This clonotype was seen repeatedly, ten times or more. CDR3 DNA: TGCGCCAGCAGCTCGGACGGAATATACAATGAGCAGTTCTTC. This gives the protein CASSSDGIYNEQFF. The chain employs TRBV5-1 and TRBJ2-1; D is undetermined. The germline CDR1 and CDR2 sequences are SGHRS and YFSETQ. V lost 3 bases and J lost 4, with 11 bases in between. The CDR3 sequence is 14 residues long.

This clonotype was recorded a few times. This chain connects TRBV20-1 to TRBJ2-7, with 10 bases fitting TRBD2. This CDR3 comprises 16 residues. Germline trimming cut 0 bases from V and 7 bases from J; bases unmatched to any gene: 12. Germline loops: CDR1 DFQATT, CDR2 SNEGSKA (reference sequence). Here the CDR3 reads CSARDKELAGWGEQYF. In DNA, the CDR3 is TGCAGTGCTAGAGATAAAGAACTAGCGGGGTGGGGGGAGCAGTACTTC.

This clonotype was found many times. V is TRBV28 and J is TRBJ2-1; no clear D. Per the germline V gene, CDR1 is MDHEN and CDR2 is SYDVKM. V was clipped by 5 bases and J by 0 bases, with 23 bases between them. This CDR3 is built from 19 residues. The CDR3 region is CASSQFETPGGISYNEQFF. The CDR3 DNA follows: TGTGCCAGCAGTCAGTTTGAGACCCCGGGTGGGATCTCCTACAATGAGCAGTTCTTC.

This clonotype was observed at least ten times. The rearrangement links TRBV18 to TRBJ2-7; 8 nucleotides align to TRBD2. The V gene's germline CDR1 is KGHSH and CDR2 LQKENI. There are 16 residues in the CDR3. V shed 3 bases and J 2 bases; nucleotides not matched to a gene: 9. CDR3 DNA: TGTGCCAGCTCACCCCCACTTTTAGCGGGGCCCTACGAGCAGTACTTC. Translating gives CASSPPLLAGPYEQYF.

This clonotype was recorded a few times. The junction differs from germline at one of its ends, possibly a read error. The rearrangement uses TRBV9 and TRBJ1-1, with 7 nucleotides matching TRBD1. Germline-derived CDR1 and CDR2 are SGDLS and YYNGEE. The CDR3 has 16 residues. CDR3 in DNA: TGTGCCAGCAGCGCCCGGGACAGCCCCCTGAACACTAAAGCTTTCTTT. This encodes CASSARDSPLNTKAFF.

This clonotype was seen at least ten times. V gene TRBV5-1 combines with J gene TRBJ2-1; the D call may be TRBD1 or TRBD2 (5 bases each). The germline V gene encodes CDR1 SGHRS and CDR2 YFSETQ. This CDR3 contains 12 residues. The V end was cut by 4 bases, the J end by 6 bases, with 8 bases between. CDR3 DNA sequence: TGCGCCAGCAGCCTGGGGGTCAATGAGCAGTTCTTC. It codes for CASSLGVNEQFF.

This clonotype was seen only a few times. The chain employs TRBV6-2 or TRBV6-3 and TRBJ2-7; no clear D gene. V lost 5 bases and J lost 6, with 14 bases in between. The CDR3 consists of 13 residues. CDR1 is MNHEY, CDR2 SVGEGT, per germline. The DNA of the CDR3 is TGTGCCAGCAGTGCGTTGTTTTGGGGCGAGCAGTACTTC. Encoded protein: CASSALFWGEQYF.

This clonotype has a count of ten or more. V and J are TRBV6-1 and TRBJ1-1; D might be TRBD1 (5 bases). CDR3 length equals 12 residues. CDR1 is MNHNS, CDR2 SASEGT, per germline. The V and J ends lost 7 bases and 7 bases respectively, with 13 bases between them. The chain's CDR3 is CASTTQGYEAFF. The CDR3, as DNA: TGTGCCAGCACTACTCAGGGATATGAAGCTTTCTTT.

In the case of this clonotype: Given a much more abundant clone one base away, this may be a read error. CDR3 coding DNA: TGTGCCAGCAGTTTGGGACTAGCTGGTGACGAGCAGTTCTTC. This gives the protein CASSLGLAGDEQFF. The chain has TRBV28 and TRBJ2-1; 9 bases agree with TRBD2. This CDR3 has 14 residues. Germline assignment: CDR1 MDHEN and CDR2 SYDVKM. The V and J ends lost 3 bases and 10 bases, in that order; junction bases with no gene match: 7.

The sample holds many counts of this clonotype. This chain connects TRBV11-3 to TRBJ1-1; possible D gene TRBD1, 5 bases. The germline V and J ends were trimmed by 5 bases and 8 bases, with 21 bases remaining between them. The CDR3 totals 15 residues. Germline-derived CDR1 and CDR2 are SGHNT and YENEEA. The CDR3 region is CASSAMGRRTPEAFF. As DNA, the CDR3 is TGTGCCAGCAGCGCTATGGGACGTCGTACCCCGGAAGCTTTCTTT.

This clonotype has at least ten counts. V is TRBV7-2 and J is TRBJ2-7; D perhaps matches TRBD2 (7 bases). Trimming pared 0 bases from V and 4 bases from J, leaving 16 bases between. Per germline, CDR1 SGHTA and CDR2 FQGNSA. This CDR3 has 16 amino acids. CDR3 nucleotides: TGTGCCAGCAGCTTAGCTAAGGGAGGGGGAGTATACGAGCAGTACTTC. Translated: CASSLAKGGGVYEQYF.

This clonotype was seen at least ten times. This chain links TRBV12-3 or TRBV12-4 with TRBJ2-1, with 14 nucleotides matching TRBD2. Trimming cost V 5 bases and J 8 bases; bases outside gene matches: 11. The CDR3 runs 17 residues. The CDR3 is CASSPGLAGGPGDEQFF. The CDR3 DNA is TGTGCCAGCAGTCCCGGACTAGCGGGGGGTCCCGGCGATGAGCAGTTCTTC.

A single count supports this clonotype. This rearrangement joins TRBV6-1 to TRBJ1-1, with D possibly matching TRBD1 (5 bases). V dropped 5 bases and J dropped 0 bases, with 13 bases sitting between them. The CDR3 is made up of 15 amino acids. The V gene's germline CDR1 is MNHNS and CDR2 SASEGT. CDR3 residues: CASSKQGGVNTEAFF. CDR3 nucleotide sequence: TGTGCCAGCAGTAAGCAGGGCGGGGTGAACACTGAAGCTTTCTTT.

Many counts were recorded for this clonotype. The rearrangement joins TRBV6-2 or TRBV6-3 to TRBJ2-1; TRBD1 aligns across 8 bases. The CDR3 runs to 16 residues. The V segment lost 5 bases and the J segment 2 bases; nucleotides outside the gene matches: 8. The germline V gene encodes CDR1 MNHEY and CDR2 SVGEGT. CDR3 nucleotides: TGTGCCAGCAGTGAAGCGGACAGGGAACCCTACAATGAGCAGTTCTTC. Its protein product is CASSEADREPYNEQFF.

About this clonotype: Given a much more abundant clone one base away, this may be a read error. Because the CDR3 is missing its conserved closing phenylalanine or tryptophan, this is likely a read error. This rearrangement joins TRBV5-6 to TRBJ2-3, with D perhaps TRBD2 (6 bases). The germline V gene encodes CDR1 SGHDT and CDR2 YYEEEE. The CDR3 consists of 16 residues. V lost 0 bases and J lost 6, with 17 bases in between. The CDR3: CASSLGPGLQTDTQYS. DNA of the CDR3: TGTGCCAGCAGCTTGGGACCGGGACTCCAAACGGATACGCAGTATTCT.

This clonotype appeared many times. The chain links TRBV18 to TRBJ1-5, with D possibly TRBD1 on 5 matching bases. This CDR3 has 15 residues. Trimming took off 3 bases at V and 3 bases at J, with 12 bases between the two ends. CDR1 is KGHSH, CDR2 LQKENI, per germline. DNA of the CDR3: TGTGCCAGCTCACCTCAGGGCAGAAACAATCAGCCCCAGCATTTT. It specifies CASSPQGRNNQPQHF.

This clonotype was counted ten times or more. The genes are TRBV11-2 and TRBJ1-2, with D unresolved. Germline-derived CDR1 and CDR2 are SGHAT and FQNNGV. V shed 3 bases and J shed 8 bases, with 10 bases lying between them. The CDR3 covers 12 residues. CDR3 amino acids: CASSLDHVGYTF. The CDR3 DNA sequence: TGTGCCAGCAGCTTGGATCATGTGGGCTACACCTTC.

The gene calls are TRBV18 and TRBJ1-1, with D perhaps matching TRBD1 (5 bases). The CDR3 covers 12 residues. CDR1 and CDR2 (germline): KGHSH, LQKENI. V dropped 3 bases and J dropped 7 bases, with 9 bases sitting between them. The CDR3 here is CASSPGRGEAFF. CDR3 DNA sequence: TGTGCCAGCTCACCGGGGAGGGGTGAAGCTTTCTTT.